The next 4 T cell receptor beta chains were all read from a single sample in a study of CD8 T cells in Susac syndrome (dated by TCRdb to the late 2010s). Libraries were built with the immunoSEQ multiplex PCR assay. RNA was extracted with the RNeasy kit and roughly 0.45 to 1 ug was reverse transcribed using random hexamers. TCRdb trimmed public reads at Q25 via fastp, called clones via MiXCR and kept in-frame beta chains. CDR3 protein duplicates are merged, each entry listing the most common genes and DNA. The sample contains about 110,000 distinct CDR3 sequences, roughly 94% of them found a single time. The top ten clonotypes cover roughly 0.38% of the sample. Sequencing used CD8+ T cells from PBMCs. The receptors derive from a human donor with Susac syndrome.

In regard to this clonotype: The junction shows a germline mismatch at one end, possibly a read error. The chain carries TRBV20-1 and TRBJ2-3, with D possibly being TRBD2 (5 bases). There are 10 residues in the CDR3. The germline gives CDR1 DFQATT, CDR2 SNEGSKA (reference sequence). CDR3 DNA sequence: TGCAGTGCTACCCCGGGAAGGTCCATTTTT. This codes for CSATPGRSIF.

The chain employs TRBV5-4 and TRBJ2-5; 8 bases line up with TRBD2. J was trimmed by 5 bases and V by 5 bases; bases with no gene match: 2. The V gene's germline CDR1 is SGHNT and CDR2 YYREEE (reference sequence). The CDR3 loop spans 12 amino acids. CDR3 sequence reads: CASSSGGETQYF. The CDR3 DNA is TGTGCCAGCAGTTCGGGGGGGGAGACCCAGTACTTC.

This chain joins TRBV5-5 and TRBJ1-1, with D maybe TRBD1 (5 bases). This CDR3 region has 13 residues. CDR1 is SGHKS, CDR2 YYEKEE, per germline (reference sequence). Trimming cost V 7 bases and J 6 bases, with 16 bases left between them. In DNA form, the CDR3 reads TGTGCCAGCGGACTGGACATCAGCTCTGAAGCTTTCTTT. Protein product: CASGLDISSEAFF.

The table lists this clonotype with a count of one. For the CDR3, the DNA is TGCAGTGCTAGAACTGGGGCGCAGGATGGCTACACCTTC. It translates to CSARTGAQDGYTF. The chain employs TRBV20-1 and TRBJ1-2; possible D gene TRBD1, 5 bases. The CDR3 length is 13 residues. Germline CDR1 is DFQATT and CDR2 is SNEGSKA (reference sequence). V gave up 2 bases and J gave up 6 bases, with 13 bases separating them.